This T cell receptor (beta chain) was recorded in a study of blood T cells in healthy people across ages (dated by TCRdb to about 2015). Context from the whole study: In model experiments, template switching captured roughly one uniquely barcoded TCR beta cDNA molecule for every two T cells. The study measured age-related changes in TCR beta repertoire diversity using deep sequencing normalized with unique cDNA molecular identifiers. The donors were divided into four age groups: young (average around 15 years), middle-aged (over 35), aged (approximately 64) and long-lived (roughly 82). To avoid experimental bias, donors of different ages were spread randomly across the sequencing lanes. Two additional independent replicas of 1 million unique cDNA reads from the same blood draw were analyzed for two donors (one aged 18 to 30 and one aged 80 or older). On the study overall, not on this receptor specifically: Since profiling was done on bulk unsorted PBMCs, naive and antigen-experienced compartments could not be conclusively compared. Because donor CMV infection status was unknown, age-related changes in expanded clonotypes were potentially confounded. The long-lived group showed more naive CD4+ T cells, fewer expanded clones and increased TCR diversity than the aged group, suggesting age selection. Observed TCR beta diversity correlated strongly with the percentage of naive T cells measured by flow cytometry. As age increased, observed TCR beta diversity per million T cells dropped in a roughly linear way, and a significant reduction was already evident by age about 40. Estimates of total diversity based on one million sequenced T cells were considered lower bounds and underestimates.

The approximately 40 donors, aged 6 to 90 years, were systemically healthy Caucasian individuals from Russia. Roughly 9.5 milliliters of peripheral blood were drawn from each donor into EDTA-treated Vacutainer tubes. Ficoll-Paque density-gradient centrifugation was used to isolate PBMCs, with at least 7 million per sample. Total RNA was extracted from PBMCs with Trizol reagent, with at least 6 micrograms obtained per sample. Naive CD45RAhigh/CD27high T cell percentages were measured by flow cytometry on a PBMC aliquot from every donor. A remark on this clonotype: Its antigen remains unidentified. Base qualities are missing; no much larger clone stands one base away.

From the cysteine up to the phenylalanine, the CDR3 has a length of 17 residues. Just CDR3 DNA is preserved here, 51 bases in frame from base 1. V and J are truncated by 6 bases and 0 bases respectively, leaving an intervening sequence of 22 bases. The CDR1 and CDR2 encoded by the germline V gene are SQVTM and ANQGSEA. The library was made by 5' RACE. Sequencing was performed on an Illumina HiSeq 2500. A second PCR of about 7 to 12 cycles was run with a J-beta primer mix and a sample-barcoded 5' primer. A template-switch 5' adaptor carrying 12 random nucleotides introduced a unique molecular identifier onto each TCR beta cDNA molecule. At least 3 million CDR3-containing paired-end reads were obtained from each sample. First-strand cDNA was synthesized from all RNA with the Mint cDNA synthesis kit, primed by a TRBC-specific oligonucleotide. Following uracil-DNA glycosylase treatment, all cDNA underwent a first 18-cycle PCR with the universal primers M1SS and BC2_uni_R. On the study's bioinformatics: For normalization, 1 million high-quality reads were randomly selected from each sample, with every read carrying a distinct molecular identifier. Instead of being binned into consensus sequences, reads with shared molecular identifiers were discarded. MiTCR, run with a Q25 quality threshold and the strictest error-elimination algorithm, handled CDR3 identification, clonotype clustering and error correction. Lower-bound total TCR beta diversity was estimated with a nonparametric unseen species model using Euler transformation. TCRdb itself trimmed the public reads at Q25 with fastp, ran MiXCR and retained productive beta chains. Each CDR3 protein appears once, grouped with its most common genes and DNA. The V and J calls and clone size come from TCRdb's table, not from the authors' own analysis. A total of more than 650,000 distinct CDR3 sequences appear in this sample, over 20% of them only once. Clones ranked in the top ten supply less than 25% of the sample.

This sequence originates from an older man in good health. The material sequenced was blood. The receptor chain draws on TRBV29-1 and TRBJ2-3, with TRBD2 tentatively as D gene (6 bases match). CDR3 sequence: CSVLGMRRGSSTDTQYF. The DNA sequence is TGCAGCGTCCTCGGGATGAGGAGGGGATCTAGCACAGATACGCAGTATTTT.